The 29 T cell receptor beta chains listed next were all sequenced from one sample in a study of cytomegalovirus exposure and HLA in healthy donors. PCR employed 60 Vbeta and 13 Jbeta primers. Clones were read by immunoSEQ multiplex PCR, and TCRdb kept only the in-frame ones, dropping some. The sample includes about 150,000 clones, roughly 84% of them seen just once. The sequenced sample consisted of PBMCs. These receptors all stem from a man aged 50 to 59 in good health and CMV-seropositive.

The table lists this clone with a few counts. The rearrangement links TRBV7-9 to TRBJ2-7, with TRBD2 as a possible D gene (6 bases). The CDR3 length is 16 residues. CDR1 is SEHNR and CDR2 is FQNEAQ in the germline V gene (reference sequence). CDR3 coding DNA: TGTTCCAGCAGCTTAGAATCCGGTTCGGGAGCCTACGAGCAGTACGTC. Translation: CSSSLESGSGAYEQYV.

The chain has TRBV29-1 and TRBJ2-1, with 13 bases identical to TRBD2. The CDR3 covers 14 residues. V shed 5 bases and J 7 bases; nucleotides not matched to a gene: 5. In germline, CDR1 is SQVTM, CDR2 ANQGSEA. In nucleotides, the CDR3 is TGCAGCGTTAGGACTAGCGGGAGTTATAATGAGCAGTTCTTC. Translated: CSVRTSGSYNEQFF.

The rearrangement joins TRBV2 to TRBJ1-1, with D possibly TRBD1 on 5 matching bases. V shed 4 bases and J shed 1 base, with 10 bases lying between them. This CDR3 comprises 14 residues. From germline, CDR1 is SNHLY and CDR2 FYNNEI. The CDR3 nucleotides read TGTGCCAGCAGTGTAGGACAAACGAACACTGAAGCTTTCTTT. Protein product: CASSVGQTNTEAFF.

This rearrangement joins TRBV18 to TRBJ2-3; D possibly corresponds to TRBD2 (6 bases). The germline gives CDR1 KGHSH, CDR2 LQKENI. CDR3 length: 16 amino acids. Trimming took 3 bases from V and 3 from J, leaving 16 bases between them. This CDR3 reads CASSPLGGKVTDTQYF. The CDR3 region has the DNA TGTGCCAGCTCACCTCTCGGCGGGAAAGTGACAGATACGCAGTATTTT.

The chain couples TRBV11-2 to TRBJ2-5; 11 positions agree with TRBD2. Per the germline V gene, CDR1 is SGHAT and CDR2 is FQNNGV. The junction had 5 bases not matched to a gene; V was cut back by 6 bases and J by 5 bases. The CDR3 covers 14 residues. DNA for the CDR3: TGTGCCAGCAGGGGAATAGCGGGAGGGGAGACCCAGTACTTC. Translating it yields CASRGIAGGETQYF.

The CDR3 here is CASSIPNRVNTEAFF. CDR3 DNA: TGTGCCAGTAGTATTCCCAACAGAGTGAACACTGAAGCTTTCTTT. V and J are TRBV19 and TRBJ1-1; D call uncertain. Germline CDR1 LNHDA, CDR2 SQIVND (reference sequence). Trimming removed 3 bases from V and 0 bases from J, with 11 bases in between. The CDR3 is 15 amino acids.

This CDR3 reads CASSINRGLYEQYV. CDR3 sequence (DNA): TGTGCCAGTAGTATCAACAGGGGGCTCTACGAGCAGTACGTC. The chain has TRBV19 and TRBJ2-7; 9 bases align to TRBD1. The CDR3 is 14 amino acids. Losses at the gene ends were 3 bases for V and 3 bases for J; bases not matched to a gene: 3. Germline V gives CDR1 LNHDA, CDR2 SQIVND (reference sequence).

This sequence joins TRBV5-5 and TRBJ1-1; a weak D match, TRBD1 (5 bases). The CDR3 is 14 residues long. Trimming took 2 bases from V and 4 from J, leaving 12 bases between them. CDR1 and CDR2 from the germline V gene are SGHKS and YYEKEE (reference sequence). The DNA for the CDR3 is TGTGCCAGCAGCTTCCAGGGAGGAGGCACTGAAGCTTTCTTT. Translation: CASSFQGGGTEAFF. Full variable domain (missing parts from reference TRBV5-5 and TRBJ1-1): DAGVTQSPTHLIKTRGQQVTLRCSPISGHKSVSWYQQVLGQGPQFIFQYYEKEERGRGNFPDRFSARQFPNYSSELNVNALLLGDSALYLCASSFQGGGTEAFFGQGTRLTVV.

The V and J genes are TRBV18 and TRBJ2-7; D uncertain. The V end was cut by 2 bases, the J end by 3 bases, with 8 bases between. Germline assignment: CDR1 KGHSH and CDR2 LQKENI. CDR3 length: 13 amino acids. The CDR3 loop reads CASSPISSYEQYF. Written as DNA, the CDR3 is TGTGCCAGCTCACCAATTAGCAGCTACGAGCAGTACTTC.

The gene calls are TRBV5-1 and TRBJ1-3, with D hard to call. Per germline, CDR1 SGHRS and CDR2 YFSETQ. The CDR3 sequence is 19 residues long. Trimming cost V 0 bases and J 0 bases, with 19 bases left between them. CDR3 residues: CASSLDGGIMGNSGNTIYF. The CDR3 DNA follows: TGCGCCAGCAGCTTGGATGGCGGGATCATGGGAAACTCTGGAAACACCATATATTTT.

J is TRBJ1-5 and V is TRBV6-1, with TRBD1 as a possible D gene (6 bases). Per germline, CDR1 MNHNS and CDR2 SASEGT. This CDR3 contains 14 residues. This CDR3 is CAGKTGGGNQPQHF. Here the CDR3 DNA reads TGTGCGGGCAAGACAGGAGGCGGCAATCAGCCCCAGCATTTT.

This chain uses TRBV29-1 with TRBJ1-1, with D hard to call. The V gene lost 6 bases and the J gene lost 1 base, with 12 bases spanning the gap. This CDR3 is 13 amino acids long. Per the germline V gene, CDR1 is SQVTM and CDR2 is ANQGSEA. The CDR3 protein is CSVSHARNTEAFF. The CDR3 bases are TGCAGCGTGTCACATGCTAGGAACACTGAAGCTTTCTTT.

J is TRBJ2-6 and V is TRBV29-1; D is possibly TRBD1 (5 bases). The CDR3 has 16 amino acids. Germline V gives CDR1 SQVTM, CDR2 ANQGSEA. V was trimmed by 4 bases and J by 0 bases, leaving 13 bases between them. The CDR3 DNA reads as TGCAGCGTTGGATCCGACAGAAGCTCTGGGGCCAACGTCCTGACTTTC. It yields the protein CSVGSDRSSGANVLTF.

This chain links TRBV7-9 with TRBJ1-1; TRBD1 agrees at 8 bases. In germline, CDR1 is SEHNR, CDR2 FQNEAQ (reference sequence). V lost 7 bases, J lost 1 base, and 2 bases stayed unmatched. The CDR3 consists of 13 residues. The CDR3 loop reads CASTTGGNTEAFF. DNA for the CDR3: TGTGCCAGCACTACAGGGGGGAACACTGAAGCTTTCTTT.

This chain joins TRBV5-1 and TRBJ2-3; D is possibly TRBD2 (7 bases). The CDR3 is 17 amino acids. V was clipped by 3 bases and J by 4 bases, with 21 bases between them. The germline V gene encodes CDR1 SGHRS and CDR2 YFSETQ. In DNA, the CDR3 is TGCGCCAGCAGCTCATACGGGGGCGGGAGAGGTGCAGATACGCAGTATTTT. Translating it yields CASSSYGGGRGADTQYF.

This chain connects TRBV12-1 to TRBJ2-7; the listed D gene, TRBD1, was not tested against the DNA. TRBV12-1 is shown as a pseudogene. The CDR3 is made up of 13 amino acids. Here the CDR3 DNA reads TGTGCCAGCAGCTTAGGACAGCCTTACGAGCAGTACTTC. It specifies CASSLGQPYEQYF.

The CDR3 loop is CASSFLVVSEQFF. The CDR3 DNA is TGTGCCAGCAGCTTCTTAGTAGTAAGTGAGCAGTTCTTC. The rearrangement links TRBV5-8 to TRBJ2-1; D is uncertain. Trimming removed 2 bases at V and 9 bases at J, with 12 bases between. This CDR3 is built from 13 residues. Germline CDR1 and CDR2: SGHTS and YDEGEE. Full variable domain (outside the CDR3, taken from reference TRBV5-8 and TRBJ2-1): EAGVTQSPTHLIKTRGQQATLRCSPISGHTSVYWYQQALGLGLQFLLWYDEGEERNRGNFPPRFSGRQFPNYSSELNVNALELEDSALYLCASSFLVVSEQFFGPGTRLTVL.

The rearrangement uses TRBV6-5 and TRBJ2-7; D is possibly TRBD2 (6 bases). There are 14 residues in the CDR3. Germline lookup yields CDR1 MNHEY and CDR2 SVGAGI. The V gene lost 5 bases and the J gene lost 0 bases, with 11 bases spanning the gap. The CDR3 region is CASSTGLASYEQYV. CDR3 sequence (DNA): TGTGCCAGCAGTACGGGACTTGCCTCCTACGAGCAGTACGTC.

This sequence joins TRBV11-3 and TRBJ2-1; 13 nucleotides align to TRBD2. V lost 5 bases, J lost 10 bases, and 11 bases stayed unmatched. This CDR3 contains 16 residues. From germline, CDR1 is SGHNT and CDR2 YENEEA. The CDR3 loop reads CASSPRLAGGIIEQFF. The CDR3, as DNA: TGTGCCAGCAGCCCTAGACTAGCGGGAGGTATCATCGAGCAGTTCTTC.

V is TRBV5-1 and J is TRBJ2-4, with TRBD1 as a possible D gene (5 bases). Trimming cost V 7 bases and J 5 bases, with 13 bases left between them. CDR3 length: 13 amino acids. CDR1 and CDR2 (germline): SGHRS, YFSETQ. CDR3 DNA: TGCGCCAGCGGGGAAGCAGGGCAAAACATTCAGTACTTC. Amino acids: CASGEAGQNIQYF.

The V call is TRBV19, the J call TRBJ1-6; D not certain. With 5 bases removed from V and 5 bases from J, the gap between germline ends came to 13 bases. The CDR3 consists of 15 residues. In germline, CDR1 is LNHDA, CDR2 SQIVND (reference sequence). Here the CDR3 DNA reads TGTGCCAGTAGTGTGGCGGCAAAGAATAATTCACCCCTCCACTTT. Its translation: CASSVAAKNNSPLHF.

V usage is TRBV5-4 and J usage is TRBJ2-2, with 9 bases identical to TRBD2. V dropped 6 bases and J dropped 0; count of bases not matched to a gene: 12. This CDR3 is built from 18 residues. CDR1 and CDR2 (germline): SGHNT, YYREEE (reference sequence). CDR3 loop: CASTVGVREGANTGELFF. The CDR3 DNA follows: TGTGCCAGCACCGTAGGGGTGCGGGAGGGGGCGAACACCGGGGAGCTGTTTTTT.

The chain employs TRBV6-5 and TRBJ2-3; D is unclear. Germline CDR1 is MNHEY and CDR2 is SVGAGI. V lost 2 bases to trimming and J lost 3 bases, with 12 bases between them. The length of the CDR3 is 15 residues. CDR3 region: CASSYVASMTDTQYF. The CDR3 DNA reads TGTGCCAGCAGTTACGTCGCGAGTATGACAGATACGCAGTATTTT.

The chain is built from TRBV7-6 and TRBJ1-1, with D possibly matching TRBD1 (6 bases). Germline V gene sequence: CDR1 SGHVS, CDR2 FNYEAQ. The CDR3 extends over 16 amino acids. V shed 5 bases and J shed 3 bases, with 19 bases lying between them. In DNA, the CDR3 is TGTGCCAGCAGCCCCTCAGGGGTAAGAGGGCACACTGAAGCTTTCTTT. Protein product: CASSPSGVRGHTEAFF.

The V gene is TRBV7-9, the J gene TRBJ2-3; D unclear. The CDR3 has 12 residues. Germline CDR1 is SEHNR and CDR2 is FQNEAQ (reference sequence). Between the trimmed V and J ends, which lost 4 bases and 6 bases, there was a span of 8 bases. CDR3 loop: CASSYAGDTQYF. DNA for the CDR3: TGTGCCAGCAGCTACGCCGGGGATACGCAGTATTTT.

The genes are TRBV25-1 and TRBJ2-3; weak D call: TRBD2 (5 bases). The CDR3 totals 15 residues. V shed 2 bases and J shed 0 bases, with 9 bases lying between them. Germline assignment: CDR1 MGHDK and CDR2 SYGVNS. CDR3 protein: CASSERTSSTDTQYF. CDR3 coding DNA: TGTGCCAGCAGTGAAAGGACTTCTAGCACAGATACGCAGTATTTT.

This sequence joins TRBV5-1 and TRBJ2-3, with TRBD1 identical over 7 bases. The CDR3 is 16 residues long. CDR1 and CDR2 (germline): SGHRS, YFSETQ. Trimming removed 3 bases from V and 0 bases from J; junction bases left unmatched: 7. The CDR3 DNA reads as TGCGCCAGCAGCTCAACCGGGACAGTTAGCACAGATACGCAGTATTTT. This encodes CASSSTGTVSTDTQYF.

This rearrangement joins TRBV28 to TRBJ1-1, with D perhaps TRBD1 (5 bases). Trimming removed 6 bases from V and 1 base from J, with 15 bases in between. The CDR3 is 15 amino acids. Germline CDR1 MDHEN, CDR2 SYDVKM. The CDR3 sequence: CASRAGRTSNTEAFF. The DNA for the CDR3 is TGTGCCAGCAGGGCAGGGAGGACCTCGAACACTGAAGCTTTCTTT.

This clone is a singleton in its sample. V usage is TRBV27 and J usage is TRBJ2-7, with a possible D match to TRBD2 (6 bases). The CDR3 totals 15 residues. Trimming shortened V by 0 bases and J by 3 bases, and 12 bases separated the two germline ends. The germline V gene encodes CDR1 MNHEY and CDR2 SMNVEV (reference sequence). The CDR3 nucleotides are TGTGCCAGCAGTTTATCTATGGGACTTAACTACGAGCAGTACTTC. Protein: CASSLSMGLNYEQYF.